Listed below are T cell receptor beta chains from one sample, sequenced in a study of T-cell memory formation after mild COVID-19. TCRdb re-called the 5' RACE reads with MiXCR, one entry per CDR3 protein. The table records 560,000 or so distinct CDR3 sequences, around 16% of them present only once. Sequenced: PBMCs or a T cell subset sorted from them (not recorded which). The receptors come from an adult woman who had mild COVID-19 (a few samples of this study predate the infection). Cell type and time point are not known. Each CDR3 is given with its conserved first and last residue. A D gene is named only where the DNA matches it firmly. Part of the rows lack a size; the others show once, few, many or a class for expanded clones.

TRBD1	TRBV6-2/TRBV6-3	few	TRBJ1-1	TGTGCCAGCAGCCCGGGACAGCGAAGCTTCAAAGCTTTCTTT	CASSPGQRSFKAFF
TRBD1	TRBV5-1	few	TRBJ2-7	TGCGCCAGCAGCTTGGCCTGGACAGGGAACTACGAGCAGTACTTC	CASSLAWTGNYEQYF
.	TRBV3-1	few	TRBJ2-7	TGTGCCAGCAGCCAAGAGCGGGGCAGCCTCTACGAGCAGTACTTC	CASSQERGSLYEQYF
.	TRBV24-1	.	TRBJ2-1	TGTGCCACCAGTGATTATCCCCGTCAGACAGGAGAGTACAATGAGCAGTTCTTC	CATSDYPRQTGEYNEQFF
.	TRBV5-1	.	TRBJ2-7	TGCGCCAGCAGCTTGGAAAGGGGGAAAACCTTAGTAGGCGAGCAGTACTTC	CASSLERGKTLVGEQYF
.	TRBV20-1	.	TRBJ2-5	TGCAGTGCTACAGCAGTCGAAGAGACCCAGTACTTC	CSATAVEETQYF
TRBD1	TRBV12-3/TRBV12-4	.	TRBJ1-2	TGTGCCAGCACTCAGGAGGGGGCAATGTATGGCTACACCTTC	CASTQEGAMYGYTF
.	TRBV6-6	few	TRBJ1-1	TGTGCCAGCAGTTACAGTAGCCAGCCCGAGGGAGCTTTCTTT	CASSYSSQPEGAFF
.	TRBV20-1	many	TRBJ1-1	TGCAGTGCTCCTCGGAACACTGAAGCTTTCTTT	CSAPRNTEAFF
.	TRBV19	once	TRBJ1-2	TGTGCCAGTACCCCCAAGGGGCCTAACTATGGCTACACCTTC	CASTPKGPNYGYTF
.	TRBV7-9	many	TRBJ2-3	TGTGCCAGCAGCCCCGGGCTAGCGCACAAGATAACAGATACGCAGTATTTT	CASSPGLAHKITDTQYF
TRBD1	TRBV15	.	TRBJ2-7	TGTGCCACCAGTAGGGGACAGGGGGCGTCCGAGCAGTACTTC	CATSRGQGASEQYF
.	TRBV2	few	TRBJ2-5	TGTGCCAGCAGTGAAGCGGTGGATACCTTCCAGGCGGAGACCCAGTACTTC	CASSEAVDTFQAETQYF
.	TRBV12-3/TRBV12-4	.	TRBJ1-2	TGTGCCAGCAGCTTCGGCCGGTATGGCTACACCTTC	CASSFGRYGYTF
TRBD2	TRBV5-1	.	TRBJ2-3	TGCGCCAGCAGATTCTCTAGCGGGAGGGAAGATACGCAGTATTTT	CASRFSSGREDTQYF
.	TRBV18	.	TRBJ2-1	TGTGCCAGCTCACCAGCCTGGGGTTACAATGAGCAGTTCTTC	CASSPAWGYNEQFF
TRBD1	TRBV7-8	.	TRBJ2-7	TGTGCCAGCAGCTTAGAGTTCCGGGACAGATCCCCCTGGTACTTC	CASSLEFRDRSPWYF
.	TRBV7-2	many	TRBJ1-2	TGTGCCAGCAGCCAAGGACCGGAGAGGGGCTACACCTTC	CASSQGPERGYTF
TRBD1	TRBV4-2	few	TRBJ2-1	TGTGCCAGCAGCCAACCCGGACAGGGGAACAATGAGCAGTTCTTC	CASSQPGQGNNEQFF
TRBD1	TRBV20-1	.	TRBJ2-6	TGCAGTGCCAGGGACAGCCTCTCATGGGCCAACGTCCTGACTTTC	CSARDSLSWANVLTF
.	TRBV4-2	few	TRBJ1-1	TGTGCCAGCAGCGGGATCACCGAAGCTTTCTTT	CASSGITEAFF
.	TRBV11-3	.	TRBJ2-7	TGTGCCAGCAGCTTAGATCGTTGGGGTGGGCCTGTTTCACCCGAGCAGTACTTC	CASSLDRWGGPVSPEQYF
TRBD1	TRBV12-3/TRBV12-4	.	TRBJ2-1	TGTGCCAGCAGTTCCGGGACAGGGTTCTACAATGAGCAGTTCTTC	CASSSGTGFYNEQFF
.	TRBV5-1	.	TRBJ1-1	TGCGCCAGCAGCTCGGGAGAAACCAACACTGAAGCTTTCTTT	CASSSGETNTEAFF
TRBD1	TRBV12-3/TRBV12-4	many	TRBJ2-1	TGTGCCAGCACCAGGGGGCAGATAAACAATGAGCAGTTCTTC	CASTRGQINNEQFF
.	TRBV5-1	.	TRBJ1-5	TGCGCCAGCAGCTTGGTAGGGGGTACAGGCAATCAGCCCCAGCATTTT	CASSLVGGTGNQPQHF
.	TRBV20-1	.	TRBJ2-3	TGCAGTGTCCGAAAAAACACAGATACGCAGTATTTT	CSVRKNTDTQYF
TRBD1	TRBV6-6	.	TRBJ2-7	TGTGCCAGCATCAGGGACAGCATGTACGAGCAGTACTTC	CASIRDSMYEQYF
.	TRBV7-9	few	TRBJ1-1	TGTGCCAGCAGCCTAAGGGCCAGCCAAACATACTCCCAAGCTTTCTTT	CASSLRASQTYSQAFF
TRBD1	TRBV10-3	.	TRBJ1-1	TGTGCCATCAGTGAGCCGACAGGGAGGACTGAAGCTTTCTTT	CAISEPTGRTEAFF
.	TRBV6-2/TRBV6-3	.	TRBJ1-5	TGTGCCAGCAGTTCTCCGCACCTGAGCAAGCCCCAGCATTTT	CASSSPHLSKPQHF
.	TRBV7-6	.	TRBJ2-7	TGTGCCAGCAGCTGGAAACCAGGGGCGCAGTACTTC	CASSWKPGAQYF
.	TRBV7-6	.	TRBJ2-7	TGTGCCAGCAGCTTAGTTACCGCCACTGGGTCCTACGAGCAGTACTTC	CASSLVTATGSYEQYF
.	TRBV5-1	few	TRBJ2-2	TGCGCCAGCAGCTTGAAGGGCGGGGAGCTGTTTTTT	CASSLKGGELFF
TRBD1	TRBV12-3/TRBV12-4	.	TRBJ1-2	TGTGCCAGCAGTTTACACAGGGGGTATGGCTACACCTTC	CASSLHRGYGYTF
.	TRBV24-1	few	TRBJ2-2	TGTGCCACCAGTGAGATTACAGGGCACACCGGGGAGCTGTTTTTT	CATSEITGHTGELFF
.	TRBV5-1	many	TRBJ2-2	TGCGCCAGCAGCATAACCCGGGGCGGGGAGCTGTTTTTT	CASSITRGGELFF
.	TRBV3-1	.	TRBJ2-1	TGTGCCAGCAGCCAAGGGACAGAGTGGAATGAGCAGTTCTTC	CASSQGTEWNEQFF
.	TRBV27	few	TRBJ1-1	TGTGCCAGCAGTTTCAATGGGGTTGGGACTGAAGCTTTCTTT	CASSFNGVGTEAFF
.	TRBV6-5	few	TRBJ2-4	TGTGCCAGCAGTGAACGAGCGAGACTAGTCAAAAACATTCAGTACTTC	CASSERARLVKNIQYF
TRBD1	TRBV6-2/TRBV6-3	.	TRBJ2-7	TGTGCCACCAGGGGGACAGGATCCTACGAGCAGTACTTC	CATRGTGSYEQYF
.	TRBV7-9	.	TRBJ2-4	TGTGCCAGCAGCTTAGTTTTCCAGGGGAGGGACATTCAGTACTTC	CASSLVFQGRDIQYF
.	TRBV12-3/TRBV12-4	.	TRBJ1-3	TGTGCCAGCCTTCCCATAAACTCTGGAAACACCATATATTTT	CASLPINSGNTIYF
.	TRBV19	.	TRBJ1-5	TGTGCCAGTAGAACAGATTACGGGCCCCAGCATTTT	CASRTDYGPQHF
TRBD1	TRBV6-2/TRBV6-3	many	TRBJ1-1	TGTGCCAGCAGGGACAGACAGGGGGCAATAACTGAAGCTTTCTTT	CASRDRQGAITEAFF
.	TRBV27	.	TRBJ1-5	TGTGCCAGCCGAGGCGGGGGGTACGGTCAGCCCCAGCATTTT	CASRGGGYGQPQHF
.	TRBV6-2/TRBV6-3	few	TRBJ1-4	TGTGCCAGCGGCCTGGGGGGCCCCGGAGGCGAAAAACTGTTTTTT	CASGLGGPGGEKLFF
.	TRBV7-3	.	TRBJ2-7	TGTGCCAGCAGCCCCGACAGATACTCCTACGAGCAGTACTTC	CASSPDRYSYEQYF